The following is a TCR beta chain sequence with its context. This receptor's antigen is unknown. No base qualities exist here, and no much larger clone lies one base off it. TCR beta CDR3 regions were amplified from RNA transcripts. The TCR CDR3 was subjected to a first round of RT-PCR using the HTBI primer set and the Qiagen OneStep RT-PCR kit. A second multiplex PCR round built the libraries, followed by size selection and purification. Paired-end sequencing of the libraries was performed with 100 bp reads on an Illumina HiSeq2000. The paper's data handling went like this. SOAPnuke was used to process the raw data, removing reads that contained adapters or uncalled bases, had a mean Phred below 15, or lacked an exact match to the constant primer or identifier. High-quality paired reads were merged with COPE v1.2.5, and unique nucleotide sequences were defined as clonotypes. Clonotypes were aligned to IMGT TRBV, TRBD and TRBJ reference segments using MiTCR v1.1. The analysis was restricted to V-J combinations with a frequency above 0.0001, which together covered just over 99% of the repertoires. A TCS score was defined as the ratio between F50 (clonal expansion) and ExV (chaos), using BLOSUM62-based TCRdist between CDR3 peptides within each V-J. Welch's t-statistics and random forest reduced just over 500 V-J features to 13, which were used in a naive Bayes classifier (R e1071). TCRdb reworked the public reads: Q25 trimming with fastp, MiXCR clone assembly, productive beta chains retained. Identical CDR3 proteins give one entry, which carries the most common genes and DNA. The V and J calls here are based on TCRdb, not the publication. The table for this sample lists 400,000 to 500,000 distinct CDR3 sequences; approximately 15% of them were counted only once. The top ten constitute around 17% of the sample.

From V the trimming removes 4 bases and from J it removes 1 base, while the gene matches leave 6 bases of the junction unaccounted for. The germline V gene encodes CDR1 SNHLY and CDR2 FYNNEI. Taken from cysteine to phenylalanine, the CDR3 has 16 residues. Just the 48-base CDR3 DNA is kept, in frame starting at base 1. Stable Graves' hyperthyroidism was defined as the absence of progression to ophthalmopathy over 18 months of follow-up. Hyperthyroidism patients were newly diagnosed, with disease duration under 2 months, and aged 18 to 65 years. Any patient with an uncontrolled infection, another autoimmune disease, pregnancy or lactation was excluded. Diagnoses relied on clinical symptoms, serum thyroxine and TRAb, thyroid ultrasound and orbital computed tomography. PBMCs were isolated from 8 to 10 ml of fresh peripheral blood by Ficoll-Paque density gradient centrifugation. Total RNA was extracted with Trizol reagent, and quality was checked on an Agilent 2100 Bioanalyzer.

The record originates from a study of T cells in Graves' hyperthyroidism and ophthalmopathy (dated by TCRdb to between 2018 and 2020). In terms of the full investigation: Peripheral blood samples were taken at initial diagnosis, before any treatment was given. TCR V-J signatures able to tell the groups apart were searched for in a discovery cohort of some 97 patients, of whom 43 had Graves' ophthalmopathy and roughly 58 had stable Graves' hyperthyroidism. Prospective prediction of ophthalmopathy was tested in an independent validation cohort consisting of 18 to 20 hyperthyroidism patients and some 16 patients who later progressed to ophthalmopathy. The 100 discovery patients were randomly divided into training and test sets at a 7:3 ratio. In more than 5 Graves' hyperthyroidism patients, the study also compared T-cell repertoires from thyroid tissue with T-cell repertoires from blood. After sampling, hyperthyroidism patients received methimazole starting at 30 mg daily, and ophthalmopathy patients received high-dose intravenous methylprednisolone. TCR Vbeta CDR3 sequencing of roughly 140 peripheral blood samples (around 45 ophthalmopathy, about 74 hyperthyroidism and some 17 progressor patients) is reported in the paper. Results the study describes overall, beyond this receptor: Sample size was not statistically predetermined, and blinding of investigators to group allocation was not performed. Most expanded thyroid clonotypes (frequency above 0.001) were also detected in blood, suggesting blood repertoires may reflect thyroid immune responses. In validation, the model predicted progression to ophthalmopathy with about 71% sensitivity and 72% to 75% specificity, a median of around 6.6 months before onset. In cross-validation, a model built on a 13 V-J signature told ophthalmopathy apart from stable hyperthyroidism with roughly 87% sensitivity and approximately 81% specificity, and in testing the same model reached 80%/75%.

The TCR sequence derives from a woman under 30 with Graves' hyperthyroidism. Sequencing was done on a sample of blood. This sequence uses TRBV2 and TRBJ1-2, and 10 junction bases match TRBD1. The CDR3 reads CASSAGTGDINYGYTF. In nucleotide form, the sequence is TGTGCCAGCAGTGCCGGGACAGGGGATATTAACTATGGCTACACCTTC.